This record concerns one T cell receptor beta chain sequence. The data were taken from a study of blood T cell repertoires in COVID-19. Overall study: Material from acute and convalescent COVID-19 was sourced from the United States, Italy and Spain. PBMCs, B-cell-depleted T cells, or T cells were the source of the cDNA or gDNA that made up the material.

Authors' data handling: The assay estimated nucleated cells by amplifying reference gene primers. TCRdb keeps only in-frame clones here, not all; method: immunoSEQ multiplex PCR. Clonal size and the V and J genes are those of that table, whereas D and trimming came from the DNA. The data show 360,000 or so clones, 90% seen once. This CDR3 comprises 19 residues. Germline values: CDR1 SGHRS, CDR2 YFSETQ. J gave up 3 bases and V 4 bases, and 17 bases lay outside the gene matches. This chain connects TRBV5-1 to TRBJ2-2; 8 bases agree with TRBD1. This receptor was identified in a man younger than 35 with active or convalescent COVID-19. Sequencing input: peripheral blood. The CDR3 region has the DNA TGCGCCAGCAGCCACAGAGGCAGGGTGAACAGGGGGGACACCGGGGAGCTGTTTTTT. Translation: CASSHRGRVNRGDTGELFF.